The 8 T cell receptor beta chains presented below share a single source sample, sequenced in a study of shared clonotypes between healthy human individuals. This table comes from immunoSEQ multiplex PCR, and its TCRdb copy is limited to in-frame clones, with some not included. The table includes over 2 million clones, 80% to 95% detected once. The sample consisted of naive CD4+ T cells from PBMCs. Described subset: CD45RA+ positively selected. The receptors here all came from a man aged 18 to 29 in good health. Some clones in this sample may be carry-over from other donors' samples.

This sequence joins TRBV7-9 and TRBJ2-7; D is perhaps TRBD1 (6 bases). V was shortened by 5 bases and J by 4 bases, with 18 bases between the two germline ends. The CDR3 totals 15 residues. Germline CDR1 and CDR2: SEHNR and FQNEAQ (reference sequence). The CDR3 loop is CASSPGVRTDYEQYF. CDR3 DNA: TGTGCCAGCAGCCCAGGGGTTCGGACTGATTACGAGCAGTACTTC.

The J gene is TRBJ2-3, the V gene TRBV7-3; possibly TRBD2 for D (5 bases). There are 13 residues in the CDR3. In germline, CDR1 is SGHTA, CDR2 FQGTGA. The V and J ends lost 5 bases and 7 bases respectively, with 13 bases between them. The CDR3 nucleotides read TGTGCCAGCAGCCTCCCCGGACTCAATACGCAGTATTTT. The encoded protein is CASSLPGLNTQYF. Supplemented by reference TRBV7-3 and TRBJ2-3, the full variable domain reads GAGVSQTPSNKVTEKGKYVELRCDPISGHTALYWYRQSLGQGPEFLIYFQGTGAADDSGLPNDRFFAVRPEGSVSTLKIQRTERGDSAVYLCASSLPGLNTQYFGPGTRLTVL.

CDR3 region: CASSLRWETQYF. CDR3 nucleotides: TGTGCCAGCAGCTTGCGTTGGGAGACCCAGTACTTC. The chain uses TRBV5-8 and TRBJ2-5, with D uncertain. The germline gives CDR1 SGHTS, CDR2 YDEGEE. V shed 1 base and J shed 5 bases, with 6 bases lying between them. This CDR3 comprises 12 residues.

This clone was detected only once. The chain combines TRBV6-4 with TRBJ2-7; possibly TRBD2 for D (5 bases). Germline-derived CDR1 and CDR2 are MRHNA and SNTAGT. The CDR3 has 18 amino acids. V lost 6 bases and J lost 0, with 24 bases in between. The CDR3 loop is CASRGPEGRSRHSYEQYF. The CDR3 DNA reads as TGTGCCAGCAGGGGTCCCGAGGGTCGTTCGAGGCACTCCTACGAGCAGTACTTC.

The rearrangement links TRBV6-1 to TRBJ2-5, with 12 bases matching TRBD2. CDR1 is MNHNS and CDR2 is SASEGT in the germline V gene. The length of the CDR3 is 13 residues. Trimming removed 8 bases from V and 4 bases from J; junction bases left unmatched: 2. Here the CDR3 DNA reads TGTGCCAGCGCGACTAGCGGGAGAGAGACCCAGTACTTC. Protein product: CASATSGRETQYF.

The V call is TRBV18, the J call TRBJ2-1; 7 bases align to TRBD2. Germline CDR1 KGHSH, CDR2 LQKENI. The CDR3 runs 15 residues. After removal of 4 bases from V and 0 bases from J, the junction contained 3 bases not matched to a gene. CDR3 DNA sequence: TGTGCCAGCTCACGTGCGGGAGACTCCTACAATGAGCAGTTCTTC. This gives the protein CASSRAGDSYNEQFF.

The V and J genes are TRBV7-3 and TRBJ2-3; a possible D gene is TRBD2 (7 bases). Trimming cost V 5 bases and J 10 bases, with 13 bases left between them. The CDR3 has 12 residues. The germline gives CDR1 SGHTA, CDR2 FQGTGA. The CDR3 sequence is CASSPTGGAQYF. DNA of the CDR3: TGTGCCAGCAGCCCGACGGGGGGCGCGCAGTATTTT.

The chain combines TRBV6-5 with TRBJ2-1; D is perhaps TRBD1 (5 bases). The V gene's germline CDR1 is MNHEY and CDR2 SVGAGI. The V gene lost 0 bases and the J gene lost 7 bases, with 16 bases spanning the gap. The CDR3 sequence is 16 residues long. The CDR3 nucleotides are TGTGCCAGCAGTTACTCGCTCTCAGGGATTGTAAATGAGCAGTTCTTC. The encoded protein is CASSYSLSGIVNEQFF.